Listed below are T cell receptor beta chains from one sample, sequenced in a study of blood T cell repertoires in COVID-19. Produced via immunoSEQ multiplex PCR; TCRdb's table is partial and in-frame only. This table holds about 94,000 clones, 86% found once. Sequencing input: peripheral blood. The receptors here all came from a woman aged 55-70 years in a cohort sampled during active or convalescent COVID-19. CDR3s include the opening cysteine and the closing phenylalanine or tryptophan. Each record gives: clone size, V gene, D gene, J gene, CDR3 DNA, CDR3 protein. The D gene is left open where the match is weak. Clone size appears in some rows only: once, few, many, or a class for an expanded clone.

NA	TRBV9	NA	TRBJ2-5	TGTGCCAGCAGCGGGCCTAGCCTGGAGACCCAGTACTTC	CASSGPSLETQYF
NA	TRBV9	NA	TRBJ2-2	TGTGCCAGCAGCCCCTTAGAAGTGTCGCCCGGGGAGCTGTTTTTT	CASSPLEVSPGELFF
once	TRBV6-5	NA	TRBJ1-4	TGTGCCAGCAGTTACGGGGGGGTTCCTAATGAAAAACTGTTTTTT	CASSYGGVPNEKLFF
once	TRBV13	TRBD1	TRBJ2-6	TGTGCCAGCAGCCCCCCGACAGGGGGATCGACTGGGGCCAACGTCCTGACTTTC	CASSPPTGGSTGANVLTF
NA	TRBV5-6	NA	TRBJ2-5	TGTGCCAGCAGCAATACTTTCGCGGGGGCTCGGGAGACCCAGTACTTC	CASSNTFAGARETQYF
NA	TRBV15	NA	TRBJ1-1	TGTGCCACCAGCAGAGATAGGTTGCGGGGGGGGCATCGGGCTGAAGCTTTCTTT	CATSRDRLRGGHRAEAFF
NA	TRBV7-2	TRBD2	TRBJ2-1	TGTGCCAGTAGACGGGGGGTCGCTTACAATGAGCAGTTCTTC	CASRRGVAYNEQFF
NA	TRBV3-1/TRBV3-2	TRBD2	TRBJ2-1	TGTGCCAGCAGTCTTGGGGCGGGGGTTAGAAATGAGCAGTTCTTC	CASSLGAGVRNEQFF
NA	TRBV2	NA	TRBJ1-4	TGTGCCAGCAGTGAAGCGGCAGGACATAATGAAAAACTGTTTTTT	CASSEAAGHNEKLFF
NA	TRBV6-5	NA	TRBJ1-6	TGTGCCAGCAAGGAATCAGGTCTTTATAATTCACCCCTCCACTTT	CASKESGLYNSPLHF
NA	TRBV10-2	TRBD2	TRBJ2-1	TGCGCCAGCAGATCTACTAGCGGGGTCTACAATGAGCAGTTCTTC	CASRSTSGVYNEQFF
NA	TRBV5-6	TRBD1	TRBJ2-7	TGTGCCAGCAGCCCCTGGACAGGGGAATCCTACGAGCAGTACTTC	CASSPWTGESYEQYF
NA	TRBV2	TRBD1	TRBJ1-2	TGTGCCAGCAGTGCCCAGACAGGGGGCGCTTTGGGCTACACCTTC	CASSAQTGGALGYTF
medium-sized	TRBV19	NA	TRBJ2-3	TGTGCCAGCGGGAGATTAAACACAGATACGCAGTATTTT	CASGRLNTDTQYF
NA	TRBV2	TRBD1	TRBJ1-6	TGTGCCAGCAGCGGGACAGTCCAGAGCTCCTATAATTCACCCCTCCACTTT	CASSGTVQSSYNSPLHF
NA	TRBV6-1	NA	TRBJ1-6	TGTGCCAGCAGTGAACAGGGGAATTCACCCCTCCACTTT	CASSEQGNSPLHF
NA	TRBV5-8	NA	TRBJ2-7	TGTGCCAGCAGCTGGACAGCCCTCTCCTACGAGCAGTACTTC	CASSWTALSYEQYF
NA	TRBV18	TRBD2	TRBJ2-3	TGTGCCAGCTCTCCGGGACTAGCGGGGGGCACAGATACGCAGTATTTT	CASSPGLAGGTDTQYF
NA	TRBV6-5	NA	TRBJ1-5	TGTGCCAGCAGTTCGGCATACAGGTATAGCAATCAGCCCCAGCATTTT	CASSSAYRYSNQPQHF
NA	TRBV11-2	TRBD2	TRBJ2-5	TGTGCCAGCGGTTCCGGGACTAGGGGCGGGGAGACCCAGTACTTC	CASGSGTRGGETQYF